This TCR beta chain was found in a study of T cells in Graves' hyperthyroidism and ophthalmopathy. RNA transcripts served as the template for amplifying TCR beta CDR3 regions. The HTBI primer set drove a first-round RT-PCR of the TCR CDR3. TCRdb analysed the multiplex PCR reads with MiXCR anew, one entry per CDR3 protein. The table has hundreds of thousands of distinct CDR3 sequences, about 15% seen once. The CDR3 runs to 15 residues. Looked up from germline, CDR1 is KGHSH and CDR2 is LQKENI. Trimming removed 5 bases from V and 3 bases from J, with 17 bases in between. The receptor comes from a young woman with Graves' hyperthyroidism. The sequencing sample was made of blood. V gene TRBV18 combines with J gene TRBJ2-7; D ambiguous. Written as DNA, the CDR3 is TGTGCCAGCTCAAAAGGGCTGGCTACGATCTACGAGCAGTACTTC. Translated, it gives CASSKGLATIYEQYF.